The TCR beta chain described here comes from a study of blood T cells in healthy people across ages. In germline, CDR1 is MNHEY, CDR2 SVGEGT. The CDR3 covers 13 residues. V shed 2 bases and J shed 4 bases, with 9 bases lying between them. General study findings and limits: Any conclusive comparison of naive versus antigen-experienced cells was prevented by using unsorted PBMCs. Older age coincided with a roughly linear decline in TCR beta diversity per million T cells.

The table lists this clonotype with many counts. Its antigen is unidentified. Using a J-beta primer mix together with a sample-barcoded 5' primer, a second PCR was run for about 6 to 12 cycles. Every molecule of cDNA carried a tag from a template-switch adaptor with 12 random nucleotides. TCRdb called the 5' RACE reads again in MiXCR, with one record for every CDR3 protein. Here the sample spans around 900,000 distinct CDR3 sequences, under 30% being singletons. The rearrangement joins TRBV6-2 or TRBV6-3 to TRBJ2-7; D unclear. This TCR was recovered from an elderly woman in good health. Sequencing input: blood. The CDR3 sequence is CASSYGPVYEQYF. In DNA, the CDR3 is TGTGCCAGCAGTTACGGGCCAGTTTACGAGCAGTACTTC.